The clone carrying this TCR beta chain was recorded a few times. Its antigen is undetermined. This CDR3 has 15 amino acids. CDR1 and CDR2 from the germline V gene are DFQATT and SNEGSKA (reference sequence). V lost 0 bases and J lost 4; bases outside the gene matches: 5. Building the TCR beta libraries relied on iRepertoire HTBI primers, and CDR3 regions underwent Arm-PCR. Per the study methods: About 62 TRBV and roughly 15 TRBJ segments were identified across samples. TCRdb called the multiplex PCR reads again in MiXCR, with one record for every CDR3 protein. What appears here as the V and J calls and clone size reflects TCRdb's work, not the paper's. Among fewer than 450,000 distinct CDR3 sequences listed, 23% were seen once. These data are taken from a study of regulatory T cells in long-lasting Graves disease. Time point defined: persistent/refractory GD, antithyroid drugs over 5 years with positive TRAb. The TCR library was made from RNA extracted from PBMCs.

The study's findings and limits: Samples came from peripheral blood alone, without thyroid tissue. Among samples with persistent disease, TRBV28, TRBJ1-2 and TRBJ2-5 were favored.

V and J are TRBV20-1 and TRBJ1-2, with 10 bases fitting TRBD1. The sequenced sample was peripheral blood mononuclear cells (PBMCs), obtained when the disease was refractory, from a patient treated with antithyroid drugs. This sequence originates from a female donor with Graves disease. The DNA for the CDR3 is TGCAGTGCTAGAGATACGACAGGGGGCGTCTATGGCTACACCTTC. Amino acid sequence: CSARDTTGGVYGYTF.